The following is a TCR beta chain sequence with its context. It lacks a known antigen. No clone much larger than this one lies a single base away; base qualities are absent. At the junction V is shortened by 3 bases and J by 8 bases; bases outside the gene matches: 12. CDR3 length: 16 amino acids, cysteine to phenylalanine. Only CDR3 DNA remains: 48 bases, in frame from the first base. In the germline V gene, CDR1 corresponds to MDHEN and CDR2 to SYDVKM. The sample comes from a study of post-analysis software for immune sequencing data (dated by TCRdb to 2013 to 2016). Background for the entire study: Recorded disease courses included relapsing-remitting, secondary progressive and progressive-relapsing multiple sclerosis, with some patients lacking subtype annotation. A subset of samples was prepared in parallel using single-end sample barcoding, then pooled and co-amplified after Illumina adapter ligation. The patient repertoires were set against eleven to twelve previously published healthy control repertoires from donors whose ages ranged from roughly 6 to 27 years.

Overall results and qualifications from the work: The control group was slightly older than the multiple sclerosis patient group. Patients showed significantly higher frequencies than controls for a handful of TRBV segments, among them TRBV5-6, TRBV5-1 and TRBV20-1. Direct clustering with F measure revealed strong co-clustering of samples prepared in the same batch, which led to a batch-effect correction. Significantly lower normalized Chao1 diversity was found in multiple sclerosis patients than in controls, suggesting substantial peripheral T-cell clonal expansion.

Library prep was done by PCR. Sequencing instrument: Illumina HiSeq 2500. To reduce PCR and sequencing biases, unique molecular identifiers were built into the TCR beta cDNA libraries. Approximately 500,000 cDNA molecules were obtained for every 1 to 10 million input T cells, so each molecule roughly corresponded to one T cell. The patient libraries were prepared and sequenced using the same protocol as the earlier healthy control dataset. Within a given batch, samples were prepared together, multiplexed and sequenced on the same HiSeq lane. Under the source paper's analysis protocol: MIGEC was used to process the raw barcoded reads, and molecular identifier groups with only a single read were discarded before consensus assembly and CDR3 extraction. VDJtools was used for post-analysis of the clonotype tables, with diversity normalized by down-sampling every dataset to the smallest sample size. To correct batch-related cross-sample contamination, repertoire overlap clustering matched CDR3 amino acid sequences but not nucleotide sequences. TCRdb trimmed public reads at Q25 via fastp, called clones via MiXCR and kept in-frame beta chains. Every distinct CDR3 protein forms one entry, paired with its most common genes and DNA. In this record, the V and J calls reflect TCRdb's handling and not the investigators' own analysis. The sample records more than 350,000 distinct CDR3 sequences, approximately 38% of which are singletons. The ten largest account for 7.5% to 8.5% of the sample.

TCR beta repertoires were profiled from peripheral blood of approximately 13 young patients with multiple sclerosis to demonstrate the VDJtools post-analysis software. The multiple sclerosis patients were children and adolescents ranging in age from about 6 to 17 years. The rearranged chain carries TRBV28 and TRBJ2-1; TRBD1 lines up with 8 middle nucleotides. Material for sequencing was blood. The TCR sequence derives from a girl aged 2-10 years with multiple sclerosis. Here is the DNA: TGTGCCAGCAGTTTCCCCCAGGGGGCGTCTCGCGATGAGCAGTTCTTC. Translated, it reads CASSFPQGASRDEQFF.